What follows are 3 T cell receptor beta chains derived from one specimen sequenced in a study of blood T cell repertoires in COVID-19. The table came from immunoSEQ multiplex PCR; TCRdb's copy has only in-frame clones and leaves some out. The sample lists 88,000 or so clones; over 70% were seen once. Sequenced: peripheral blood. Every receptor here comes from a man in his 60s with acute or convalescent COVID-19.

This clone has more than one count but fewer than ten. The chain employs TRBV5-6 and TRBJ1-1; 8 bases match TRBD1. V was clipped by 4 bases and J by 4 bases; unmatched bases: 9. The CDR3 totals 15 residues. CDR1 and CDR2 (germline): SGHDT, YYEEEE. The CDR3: CASSPTGGWSTEAFF. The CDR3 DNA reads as TGTGCCAGCAGCCCCACAGGGGGTTGGAGCACTGAAGCTTTCTTT. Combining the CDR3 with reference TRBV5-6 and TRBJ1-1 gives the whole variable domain DAGVTQSPTHLIKTRGQQVTLRCSPKSGHDTVSWYQQALGQGPQFIFQYYEEEERQRGNFPDRFSGHQFPNYSSELNVNALLLGDSALYLCASSPTGGWSTEAFFGQGTRLTVV.

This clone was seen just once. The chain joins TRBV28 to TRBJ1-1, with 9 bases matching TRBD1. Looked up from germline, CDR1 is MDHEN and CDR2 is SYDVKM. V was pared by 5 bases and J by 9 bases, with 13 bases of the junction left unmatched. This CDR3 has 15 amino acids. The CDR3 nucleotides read TGTGCCAGCAGTACCCCCGCCGACGGGACAGGGAAAGCTTTCTTT. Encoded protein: CASSTPADGTGKAFF.

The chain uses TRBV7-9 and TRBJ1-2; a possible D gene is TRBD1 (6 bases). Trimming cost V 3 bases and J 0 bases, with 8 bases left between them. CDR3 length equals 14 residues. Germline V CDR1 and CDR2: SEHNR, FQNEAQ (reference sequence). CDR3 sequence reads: CASSLDRPNYGYTF. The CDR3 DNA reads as TGTGCCAGCAGCTTGGACAGACCTAACTATGGCTACACCTTC.